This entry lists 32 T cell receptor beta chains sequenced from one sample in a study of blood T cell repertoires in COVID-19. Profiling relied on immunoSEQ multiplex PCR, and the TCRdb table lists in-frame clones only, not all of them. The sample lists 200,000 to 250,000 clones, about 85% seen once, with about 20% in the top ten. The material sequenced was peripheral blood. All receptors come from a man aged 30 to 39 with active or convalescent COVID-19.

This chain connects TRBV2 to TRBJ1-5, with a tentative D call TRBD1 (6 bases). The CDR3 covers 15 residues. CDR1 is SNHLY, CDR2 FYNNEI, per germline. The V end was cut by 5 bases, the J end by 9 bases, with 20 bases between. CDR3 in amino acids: CASSTPGGGQRPQHF. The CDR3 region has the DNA TGTGCCAGCAGTACTCCGGGAGGGGGTCAAAGGCCCCAGCATTTT. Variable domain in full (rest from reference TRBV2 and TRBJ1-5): EPEVTQTPSHQVTQMGQEVILRCVPISNHLYFYWYRQILGQKVEFLVSFYNNEISEKSEIFDDQFSVERPDGSNFTLKIRSTKLEDSAMYFCASSTPGGGQRPQHFGDGTRLSIL.

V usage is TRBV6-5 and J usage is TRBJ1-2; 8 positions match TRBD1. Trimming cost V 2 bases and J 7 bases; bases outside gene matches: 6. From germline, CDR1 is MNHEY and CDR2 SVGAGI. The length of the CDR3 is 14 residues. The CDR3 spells CASSYTGTGSGYTF. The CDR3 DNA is TGTGCCAGCAGTTACACCGGGACAGGATCTGGCTACACCTTC.

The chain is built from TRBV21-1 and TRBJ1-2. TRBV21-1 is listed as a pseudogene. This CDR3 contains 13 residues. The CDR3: CALTTGVKYGYTF. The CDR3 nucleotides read TGTGCCCTAACTACGGGGGTAAAGTATGGCTACACCTTC.

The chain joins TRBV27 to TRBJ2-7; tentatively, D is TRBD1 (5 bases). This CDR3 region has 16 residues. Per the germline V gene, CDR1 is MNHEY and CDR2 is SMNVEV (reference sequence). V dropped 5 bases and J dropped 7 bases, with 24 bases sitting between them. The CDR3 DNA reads TGTGCCAGCAGTCCCTTGATGGCGTTGGGGCTCTGGGAGCAGTACTTC. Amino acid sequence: CASSPLMALGLWEQYF.

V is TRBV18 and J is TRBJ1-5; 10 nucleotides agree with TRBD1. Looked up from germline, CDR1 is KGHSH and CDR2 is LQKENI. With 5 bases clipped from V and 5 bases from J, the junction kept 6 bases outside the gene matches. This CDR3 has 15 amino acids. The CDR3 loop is CASSYTGTGDQPQHF. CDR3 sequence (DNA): TGTGCCAGCTCATACACCGGGACAGGGGATCAGCCCCAGCATTTT.

The CDR3, as DNA: TGCGCCAGCAGCTCGGGACAGCACAATGAGCAGTTCTTC. Translation: CASSSGQHNEQFF. The gene calls are TRBV5-1 and TRBJ2-1; 7 bases align to TRBD1. The junction had 2 bases not matched to a gene; V was cut back by 3 bases and J by 5 bases. Germline V lookup: CDR1 SGHRS, CDR2 YFSETQ. This CDR3 region has 13 residues.

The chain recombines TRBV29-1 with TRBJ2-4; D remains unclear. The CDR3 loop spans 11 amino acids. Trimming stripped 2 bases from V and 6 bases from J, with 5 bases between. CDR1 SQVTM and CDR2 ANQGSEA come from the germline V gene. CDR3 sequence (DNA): TGCAGCGTTGAAACGGTAAACATTCAGTACTTC. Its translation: CSVETVNIQYF.

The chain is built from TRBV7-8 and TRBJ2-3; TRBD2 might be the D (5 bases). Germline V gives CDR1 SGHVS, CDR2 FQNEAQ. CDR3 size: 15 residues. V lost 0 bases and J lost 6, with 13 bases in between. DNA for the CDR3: TGTGCCAGCAGCTTAGCGATCCACGGGGTCGATACGCAGTATTTT. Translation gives CASSLAIHGVDTQYF. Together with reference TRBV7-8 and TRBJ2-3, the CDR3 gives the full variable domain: GAGVSQSPRYKVAKRGQDVALRCDPISGHVSLFWYQQALGQGPEFLTYFQNEAQLDKSGLPSDRFFAERPEGSVSTLKIQRTQQEDSAVYLCASSLAIHGVDTQYFGPGTRLTVL.

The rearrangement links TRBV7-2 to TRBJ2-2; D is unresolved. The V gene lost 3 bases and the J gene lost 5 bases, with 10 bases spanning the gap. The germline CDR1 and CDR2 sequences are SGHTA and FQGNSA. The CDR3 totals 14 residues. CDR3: CASSLSKETGELFF. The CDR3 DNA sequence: TGTGCCAGCAGCTTGAGTAAGGAGACCGGGGAGCTGTTTTTT.

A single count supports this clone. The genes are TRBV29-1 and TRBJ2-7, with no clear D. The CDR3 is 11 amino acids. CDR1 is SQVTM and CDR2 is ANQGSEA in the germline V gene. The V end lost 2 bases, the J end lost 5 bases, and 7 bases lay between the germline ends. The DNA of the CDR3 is TGCAGCGTTGAAAGTAGCCACGAGCAGTACTTC. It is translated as CSVESSHEQYF.

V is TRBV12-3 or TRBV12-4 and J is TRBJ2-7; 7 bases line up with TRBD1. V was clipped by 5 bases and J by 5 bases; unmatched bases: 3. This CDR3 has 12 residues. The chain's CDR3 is CASSTDRDEQYF. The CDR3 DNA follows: TGTGCCAGCAGTACTGACAGGGACGAGCAGTACTTC.

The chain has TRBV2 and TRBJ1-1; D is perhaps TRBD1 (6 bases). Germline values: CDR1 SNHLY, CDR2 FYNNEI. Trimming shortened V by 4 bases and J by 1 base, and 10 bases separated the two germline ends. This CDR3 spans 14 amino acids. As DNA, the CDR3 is TGTGCCAGCAGTGCCAGGGGCACGAACACTGAAGCTTTCTTT. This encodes CASSARGTNTEAFF.

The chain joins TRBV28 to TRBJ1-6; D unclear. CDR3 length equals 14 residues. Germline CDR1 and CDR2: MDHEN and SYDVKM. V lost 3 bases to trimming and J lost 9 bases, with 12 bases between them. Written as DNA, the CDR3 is TGTGCCAGCAGTTTTTTGACCCAGCGTTCACCCCTCCACTTT. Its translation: CASSFLTQRSPLHF.

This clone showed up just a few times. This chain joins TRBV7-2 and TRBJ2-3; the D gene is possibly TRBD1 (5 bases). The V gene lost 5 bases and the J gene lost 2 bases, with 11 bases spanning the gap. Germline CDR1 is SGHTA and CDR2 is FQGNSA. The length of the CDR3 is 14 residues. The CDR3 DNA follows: TGTGCCAGCAGCGTTGACAGCAACACAGATACGCAGTATTTT. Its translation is CASSVDSNTDTQYF.

CDR3 sequence: CASSSDRPRSNYGYTF. Here the CDR3 DNA reads TGCGCCAGCAGCTCAGACAGGCCCAGGTCTAACTATGGCTACACCTTC. This chain links TRBV4-3 with TRBJ1-2; a possible D gene is TRBD1 (6 bases). V was shortened by 5 bases and J by 0 bases, with 16 bases between the two germline ends. This CDR3 spans 16 amino acids. Germline CDR1 reads LGHNA; CDR2 reads YSLEER.

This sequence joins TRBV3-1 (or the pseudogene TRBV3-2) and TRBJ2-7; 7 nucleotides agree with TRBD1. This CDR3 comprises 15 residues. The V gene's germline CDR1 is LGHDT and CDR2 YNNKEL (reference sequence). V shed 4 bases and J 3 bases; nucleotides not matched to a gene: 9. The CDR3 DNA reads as TGTGCCAGCAGCCCCTTAAGGGGGCGAGTCTACGAGCAGTACTTC. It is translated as CASSPLRGRVYEQYF.

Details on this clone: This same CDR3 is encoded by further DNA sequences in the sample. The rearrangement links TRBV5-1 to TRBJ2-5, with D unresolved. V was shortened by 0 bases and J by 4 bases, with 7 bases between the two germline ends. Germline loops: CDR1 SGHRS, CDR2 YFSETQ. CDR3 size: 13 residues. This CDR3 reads CASSLGGGETQYF. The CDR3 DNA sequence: TGCGCCAGCAGCTTGGGAGGCGGAGAGACCCAGTACTTC.

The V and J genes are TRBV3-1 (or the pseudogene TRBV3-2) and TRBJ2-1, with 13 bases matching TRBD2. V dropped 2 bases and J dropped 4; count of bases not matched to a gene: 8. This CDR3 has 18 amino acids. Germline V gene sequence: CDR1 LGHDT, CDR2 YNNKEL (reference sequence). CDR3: CASSQPPGLAGKYNEQFF. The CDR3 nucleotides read TGTGCCAGCAGCCAACCTCCGGGACTAGCGGGGAAATACAATGAGCAGTTCTTC.

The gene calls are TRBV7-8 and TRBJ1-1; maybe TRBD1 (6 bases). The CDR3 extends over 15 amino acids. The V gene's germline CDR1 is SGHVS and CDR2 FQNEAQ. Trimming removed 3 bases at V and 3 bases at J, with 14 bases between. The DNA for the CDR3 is TGTGCCAGCAGCTTGGTGGGACAAGGCTACACTGAAGCTTTCTTT. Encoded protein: CASSLVGQGYTEAFF.

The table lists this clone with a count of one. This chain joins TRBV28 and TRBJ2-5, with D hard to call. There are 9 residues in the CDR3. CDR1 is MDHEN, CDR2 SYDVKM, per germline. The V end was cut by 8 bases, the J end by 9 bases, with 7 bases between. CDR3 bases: TGTGCCAGCGGGCACGCCCAGTACTTC. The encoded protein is CASGHAQYF.

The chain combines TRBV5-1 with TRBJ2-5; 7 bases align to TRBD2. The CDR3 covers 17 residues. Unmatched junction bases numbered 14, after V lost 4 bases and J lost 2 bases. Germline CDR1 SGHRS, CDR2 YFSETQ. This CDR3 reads CASSTLSVSGKQETQYF. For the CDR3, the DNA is TGCGCCAGCAGCACCCTATCGGTGAGCGGGAAACAAGAGACCCAGTACTTC.

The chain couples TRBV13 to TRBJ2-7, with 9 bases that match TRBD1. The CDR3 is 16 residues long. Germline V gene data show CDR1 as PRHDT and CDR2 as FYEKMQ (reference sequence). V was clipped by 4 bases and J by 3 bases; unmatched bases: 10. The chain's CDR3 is CASSSVTQGAGYEQYF. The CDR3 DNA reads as TGTGCCAGCAGCTCCGTCACACAGGGGGCGGGCTACGAGCAGTACTTC.

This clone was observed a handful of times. In DNA, the CDR3 is TGTGCCAGCAGTTACGCGGGGAGCAATCAGCCCCAGCATTTT. The encoded protein is CASSYAGSNQPQHF. The gene calls are TRBV6-5 and TRBJ1-5; unclear D gene. The CDR3 has 14 residues. In germline, CDR1 is MNHEY, CDR2 SVGAGI. The germline V and J ends were trimmed by 2 bases and 1 base, with 6 bases remaining between them.

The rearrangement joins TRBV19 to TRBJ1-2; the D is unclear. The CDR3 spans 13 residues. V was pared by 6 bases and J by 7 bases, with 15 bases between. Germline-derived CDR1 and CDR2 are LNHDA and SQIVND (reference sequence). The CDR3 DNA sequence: TGTGCCAGTAGCTGGGGAGACCCGCCTGGCTACACCTTC. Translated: CASSWGDPPGYTF. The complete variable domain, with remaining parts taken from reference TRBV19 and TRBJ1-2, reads DGGITQSPKYLFRKEGQNVTLSCEQNLNHDAMYWYRQDPGQGLRLIYYSQIVNDFQKGDIAEGYSVSREKKESFPLTVTSAQKNPTAFYLCASSWGDPPGYTFGSGTRLTVV.

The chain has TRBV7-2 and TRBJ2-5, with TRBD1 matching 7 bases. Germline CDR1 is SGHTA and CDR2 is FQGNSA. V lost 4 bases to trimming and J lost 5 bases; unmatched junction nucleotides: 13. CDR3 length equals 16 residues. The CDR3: CASSWVQGIRGETQYF. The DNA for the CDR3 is TGTGCCAGCAGCTGGGTGCAGGGGATCAGGGGGGAGACCCAGTACTTC.

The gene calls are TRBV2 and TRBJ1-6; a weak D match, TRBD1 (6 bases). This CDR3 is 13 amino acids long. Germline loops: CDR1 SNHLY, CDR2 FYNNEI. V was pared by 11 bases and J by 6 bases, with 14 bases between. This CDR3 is CAPGDNVNSPLHF. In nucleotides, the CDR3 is TGTGCCCCCGGGGACAACGTTAATTCACCCCTCCACTTT.

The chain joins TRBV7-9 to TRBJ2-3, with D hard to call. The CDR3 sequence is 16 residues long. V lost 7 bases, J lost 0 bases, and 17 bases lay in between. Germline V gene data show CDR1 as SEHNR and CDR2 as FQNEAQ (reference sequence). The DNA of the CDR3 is TGTGCCAGCACCCTACCGCGCGGCGTTAGCACAGATACGCAGTATTTT. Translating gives CASTLPRGVSTDTQYF.

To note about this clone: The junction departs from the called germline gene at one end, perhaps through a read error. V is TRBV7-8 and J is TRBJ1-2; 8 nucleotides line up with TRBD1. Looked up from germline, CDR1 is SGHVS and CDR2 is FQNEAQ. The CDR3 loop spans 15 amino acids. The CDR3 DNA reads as TGTGCCAGCAGCATAGCCGGGACAGGAAACTATGGCTACACCTTC. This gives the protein CASSIAGTGNYGYTF.

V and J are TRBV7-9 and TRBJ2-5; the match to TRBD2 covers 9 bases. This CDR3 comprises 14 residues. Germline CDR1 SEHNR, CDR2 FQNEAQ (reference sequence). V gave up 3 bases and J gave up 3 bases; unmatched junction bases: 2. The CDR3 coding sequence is TGTGCCAGCAGCTTTGCTAGCGGGGAAGAGACCCAGTACTTC. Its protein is CASSFASGEETQYF.

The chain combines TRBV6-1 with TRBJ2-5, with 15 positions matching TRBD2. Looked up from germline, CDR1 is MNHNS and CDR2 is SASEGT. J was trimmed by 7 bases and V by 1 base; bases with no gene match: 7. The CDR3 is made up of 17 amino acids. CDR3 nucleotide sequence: TGTGCCAGCAGTGAAGGGGGGACTAGCGGGAGGATATCGACCCAGTACTTC. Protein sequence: CASSEGGTSGRISTQYF.

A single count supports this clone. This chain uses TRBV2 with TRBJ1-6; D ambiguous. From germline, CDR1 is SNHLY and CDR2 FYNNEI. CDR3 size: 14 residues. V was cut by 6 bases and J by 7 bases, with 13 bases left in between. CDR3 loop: CASRVGEANSPLHF. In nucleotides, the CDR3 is TGTGCCAGCAGGGTGGGAGAGGCGAATTCACCCCTCCACTTT.

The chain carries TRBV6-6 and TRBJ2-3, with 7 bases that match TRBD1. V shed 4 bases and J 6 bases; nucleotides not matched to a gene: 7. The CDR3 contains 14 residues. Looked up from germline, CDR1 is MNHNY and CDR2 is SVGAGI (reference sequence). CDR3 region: CASSWAGGLDTQYF. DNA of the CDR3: TGTGCCAGCAGTTGGGCAGGGGGTTTGGATACGCAGTATTTT.